This T cell receptor beta chain was identified during a study of T cells after yellow fever vaccination (dated by TCRdb to about 2019). With respect to the entire study: The SMART-Seq v4 Ultra Low Input RNA kit was used to prepare libraries from fractions with low cell numbers. To follow T-cell clones before and after primary and booster YFV17D yellow fever vaccination, bulk TCR alpha and beta repertoires were sequenced over time. The cohort comprised two healthy male donors, one aged 18 to 30 and one aged 30 to 40 years. Blood was drawn at multiple timepoints before and after primary and secondary immunization, with bulk PBMC replicates and cell subsets isolated. Overall results and qualifications from the work: Compared with the primary T-cell response, the secondary T-cell response was weaker but faster, peaking on day 5 rather than day 15. FACS-sorted repertoires could contain abundant contaminating clonotypes from the bulk population, so computational filtering was required. Most clones expanded after primary vaccination (around 97% of CD4 and approximately 86% of CD8) were re-detected after the booster, suggesting that broad memory maintenance occurred. Because the study included only two donors, the extent to which the findings can be generalized is limited. A small fraction of clonotypes appeared in both the CD4 and CD8 compartments, likely as a result of convergent recombination.

This clonotype has ten or more counts. Its antigen is still unknown. The input lacks base qualities; no much larger clone sits a single base away. The treatment or condition label, as the study defines it: live attenuated yellow fever vaccine strain. PBMCs were isolated from peripheral blood using a standard Ficoll-Paque protocol. Dynabeads CD4 and CD8 positive selection kits were used to isolate the CD4 and CD8 T-cell fractions. TriZol was used to extract RNA from bulk PBMCs, from CD4 and CD8 fractions, and from dextramer-positive and dextramer-negative fractions. TCR cDNA was synthesized by 5'RACE template switching, through which a universal primer site and unique molecular identifiers were introduced. Priming for cDNA synthesis came from both the TCR alpha and TCR beta constant segments. Library amplification involved two PCR steps, and the second step added sample barcodes and sequencing adapters. Sequencing of libraries was done on Illumina HiSeq 2500 (2x100 bp) or NovaSeq (2x150 bp). On the authors' methods: MIGEC was used to demultiplex reads and collapse the reads into UMI consensus sequences, and MiXCR was used for V(D)J alignment. Vaccine-responding clonotypes were defined with edgeR using replicate PBMC samples, requiring FDR below 0.01 and a log2 fold change above 5 up to day 15. Each bulk clonotype was labeled CD4 or CD8 based on which sequenced repertoire, CD4 or CD8, contained the clonotype at higher abundance. TCRdb ran its own pipeline on the public reads, namely fastp trimming at Q25 and MiXCR clone calling, and kept in-frame beta chains. Rows with a matching CDR3 protein are joined into one entry that keeps the most common DNA and genes. The V and J calls reflect TCRdb's pipeline rather than the authors' work. The sample has around 140,000 distinct CDR3 sequences on record, under 8% of them singletons. The biggest ten clones account for approximately 0.61% of the sample.

This material consisted of CD4+ T cells sorted from PBMCs, taken 10 days after the yellow fever booster vaccination. The sequence came from a man aged 25 to 40 who received the YFV17D yellow fever vaccine.

Here is the DNA: TGCAGTGCTAGTCTTGGGACAGGCGTTAATGAAAAACTGTTTTTT. This translates into CSASLGTGVNEKLFF. The sequence is built from TRBV20-1 and TRBJ1-4, with 8 bases matching TRBD1. Taken from the germline V gene (reference sequence), the CDR1 and CDR2 loops are DFQATT and SNEGSKA. V trim: 3 bases; J trim: 4 bases; unmatched bases: 7. From cysteine to phenylalanine, the CDR3 is 15 amino acids long. Only CDR3 DNA remains: 45 bases, in frame from the first base.